A single sample is the source of the 11 T cell receptor beta chains below, sequenced in a study of monozygotic twins with inflammatory bowel disease. TCRdb re-called the 5' RACE reads; every CDR3 protein appears as one record, without DNA. The sample yields more than 350,000 distinct CDR3 sequences, of which the top ten take up 2% to 2.5%. Input material: blood. Source of these receptors: a human donor with ulcerative colitis or Crohn's disease, or a healthy co-twin of an affected twin (not recorded which).

V is TRBV7-9 and J is TRBJ2-7; TCRdb names TRBD1, which stays unverified in the absence of DNA. The CDR3 extends over 15 amino acids. Per germline, CDR1 SEHNR and CDR2 FQNEAQ (reference sequence). This CDR3 reads CASSLGSQQPYEQYF.

The chain uses TRBV28 and TRBJ2-7; TCRdb calls TRBD1, which cannot be checked without DNA. The CDR3 loop spans 13 amino acids. Germline CDR1 MDHEN, CDR2 SYDVKM. CDR3 protein: CASSQGGYYEQYF.

The CDR3 spells CASSSFRQSRGETQYF. This sequence joins TRBV7-9 and TRBJ2-5; the TCRdb call, TRBD2, lacks DNA for checking. The CDR3 has 16 amino acids. Germline loops: CDR1 SEHNR, CDR2 FQNEAQ (reference sequence).

The CDR3 is CASSLVLAGSADTQYF. The chain links TRBV5-1 to TRBJ2-3. Germline values: CDR1 SGHRS, CDR2 YFSETQ. There are 16 residues in the CDR3.

CDR3 loop: CASTRLAAGAEDTQYF. The chain carries TRBV5-6 and TRBJ2-3; checking the TCRdb D call of TRBD2 is not possible without DNA. CDR3 length: 16 residues. Germline values: CDR1 SGHDT, CDR2 YYEEEE.

The chain is built from TRBV7-3 and TRBJ2-1; the D call from TCRdb, TRBD2, cannot be confirmed without DNA. This CDR3 has 15 residues. Germline V CDR1 and CDR2: SGHTA, FQGTGA. The CDR3 sequence: CASSLNPTSGGEQFF. Based on the CDR3 plus reference TRBV7-3 and TRBJ2-1, the full variable domain is GAGVSQTPSNKVTEKGKYVELRCDPISGHTALYWYRQSLGQGPEFLIYFQGTGAADDSGLPNDRFFAVRPEGSVSTLKIQRTERGDSAVYLCASSLNPTSGGEQFFGPGTRLTVL.

The rearrangement uses TRBV4-1 and TRBJ2-3. The germline V gene has CDR1 MGHRA and CDR2 YSYEKL. CDR3 size: 14 residues. The CDR3 loop reads CASSQDLNLDTQYF.

The chain recombines TRBV7-2 with TRBJ2-6. There are 15 residues in the CDR3. Germline CDR1 SGHTA, CDR2 FQGNSA. The CDR3 sequence: CASSKLNSGANVLTF.

The chain has TRBV6-4 and TRBJ2-3; there is no DNA to check the TCRdb D call of TRBD1. Germline assignment: CDR1 MRHNA and CDR2 SNTAGT. There are 13 residues in the CDR3. The CDR3 spells CASSPGESGTQYF.

The chain joins TRBV19 to TRBJ1-5. The CDR3 contains 13 residues. Germline V gene sequence: CDR1 LNHDA, CDR2 SQIVND (reference sequence). The CDR3 loop reads CASNGVSNQPQHF. Drawing the rest from reference TRBV19 and TRBJ1-5, the complete variable domain is DGGITQSPKYLFRKEGQNVTLSCEQNLNHDAMYWYRQDPGQGLRLIYYSQIVNDFQKGDIAEGYSVSREKKESFPLTVTSAQKNPTAFYLCASNGVSNQPQHFGDGTRLSIL.

The chain is built from TRBV29-1 and TRBJ2-1; checking the TCRdb D call of TRBD2 is not possible without DNA. CDR1 is SQVTM and CDR2 is ANQGSEA in the germline V gene. The CDR3 contains 15 residues. The chain's CDR3 is CSVTPYSGGAVEQFF.